The T cell receptor (beta chain) described here comes from a study of identifying expanded T cells in peripheral blood. Study observations and caveats: Approximately 2-week clone count variance significantly increased as total template count grew. Differentially abundant clones: about 1.1 between replicates, about 15 at approximately 13 days, under 25 at four.

Using immunoSEQ multiplex PCR, the repertoire was profiled, and TCRdb retains in-frame clones only, with some absent. The table records around 120,000 clones, 75% to 90% of them present only once. V shed 7 bases, J shed 7 bases, and the junction held 12 bases outside the gene matches. The CDR3 sequence is 13 residues long. In germline, CDR1 is SQVTM, CDR2 ANQGSEA. As for this clone: Its cognate antigen is unknown.

The source is a person aged 18 to 70 in good health. The sequenced sample was blood. The rearrangement uses TRBV29-1 and TRBJ1-1, with 7 bases identical to TRBD1. The CDR3 loop is CSAHGGGLGEAFF. In DNA form, the CDR3 reads TGCAGCGCCCACGGAGGGGGCTTAGGTGAAGCTTTCTTT.